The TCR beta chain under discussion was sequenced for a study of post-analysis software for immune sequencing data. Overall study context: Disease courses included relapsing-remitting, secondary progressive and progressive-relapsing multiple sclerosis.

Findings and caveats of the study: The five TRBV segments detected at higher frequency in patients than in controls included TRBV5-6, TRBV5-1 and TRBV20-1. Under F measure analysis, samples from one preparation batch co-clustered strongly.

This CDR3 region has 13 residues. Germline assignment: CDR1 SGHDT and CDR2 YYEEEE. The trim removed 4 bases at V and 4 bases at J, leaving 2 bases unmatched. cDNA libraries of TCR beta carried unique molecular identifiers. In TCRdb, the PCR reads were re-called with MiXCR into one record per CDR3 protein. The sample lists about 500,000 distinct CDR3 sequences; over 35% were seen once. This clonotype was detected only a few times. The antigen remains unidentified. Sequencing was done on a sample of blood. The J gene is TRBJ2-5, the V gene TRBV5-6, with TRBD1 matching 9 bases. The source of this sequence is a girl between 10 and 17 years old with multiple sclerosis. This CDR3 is CASSGGQGETQYF. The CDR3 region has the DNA TGTGCCAGCAGCGGGGGACAGGGAGAGACCCAGTACTTC. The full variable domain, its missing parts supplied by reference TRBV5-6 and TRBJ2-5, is DAGVTQSPTHLIKTRGQQVTLRCSPKSGHDTVSWYQQALGQGPQFIFQYYEEEERQRGNFPDRFSGHQFPNYSSELNVNALLLGDSALYLCASSGGQGETQYFGPGTRLLVL.